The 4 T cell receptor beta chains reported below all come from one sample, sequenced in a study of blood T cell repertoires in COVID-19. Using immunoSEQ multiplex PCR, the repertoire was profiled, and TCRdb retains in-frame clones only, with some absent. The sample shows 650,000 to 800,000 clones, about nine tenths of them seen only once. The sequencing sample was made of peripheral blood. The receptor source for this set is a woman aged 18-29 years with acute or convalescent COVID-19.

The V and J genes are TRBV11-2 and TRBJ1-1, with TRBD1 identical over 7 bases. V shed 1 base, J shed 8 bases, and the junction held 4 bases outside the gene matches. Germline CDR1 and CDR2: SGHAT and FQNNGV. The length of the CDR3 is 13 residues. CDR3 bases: TGTGCCAGCAGCTTAGTGGTAGGGGGCGAAGCTTTCTTT. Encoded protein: CASSLVVGGEAFF.

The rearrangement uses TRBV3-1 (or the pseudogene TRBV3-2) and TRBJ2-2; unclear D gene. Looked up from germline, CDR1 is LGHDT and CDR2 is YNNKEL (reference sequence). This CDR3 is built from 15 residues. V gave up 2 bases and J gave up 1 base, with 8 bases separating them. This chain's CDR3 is CASSQRYRNTGELFF. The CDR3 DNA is TGTGCCAGCAGCCAAAGGTACAGGAACACCGGGGAGCTGTTTTTT.

CDR3 sequence (DNA): TGTGCCAGCACCCCCCGGGGGGCAGGTGGCTACACCTTC. As protein: CASTPRGAGGYTF. This sequence joins TRBV7-9 and TRBJ1-2; possible D gene TRBD1, 6 bases. The CDR3 extends over 13 amino acids. Germline assignment: CDR1 SEHNR and CDR2 FQNEAQ (reference sequence). Between the trimmed V and J ends, which lost 7 bases and 7 bases, there was a span of 16 bases.

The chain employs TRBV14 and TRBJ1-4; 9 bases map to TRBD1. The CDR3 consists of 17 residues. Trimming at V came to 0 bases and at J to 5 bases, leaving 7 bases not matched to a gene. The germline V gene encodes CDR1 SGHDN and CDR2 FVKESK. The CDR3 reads CASSQDVGQGGNEKLFF. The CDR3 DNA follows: TGTGCCAGCAGCCAAGATGTGGGACAGGGAGGAAATGAAAAACTGTTTTTT.